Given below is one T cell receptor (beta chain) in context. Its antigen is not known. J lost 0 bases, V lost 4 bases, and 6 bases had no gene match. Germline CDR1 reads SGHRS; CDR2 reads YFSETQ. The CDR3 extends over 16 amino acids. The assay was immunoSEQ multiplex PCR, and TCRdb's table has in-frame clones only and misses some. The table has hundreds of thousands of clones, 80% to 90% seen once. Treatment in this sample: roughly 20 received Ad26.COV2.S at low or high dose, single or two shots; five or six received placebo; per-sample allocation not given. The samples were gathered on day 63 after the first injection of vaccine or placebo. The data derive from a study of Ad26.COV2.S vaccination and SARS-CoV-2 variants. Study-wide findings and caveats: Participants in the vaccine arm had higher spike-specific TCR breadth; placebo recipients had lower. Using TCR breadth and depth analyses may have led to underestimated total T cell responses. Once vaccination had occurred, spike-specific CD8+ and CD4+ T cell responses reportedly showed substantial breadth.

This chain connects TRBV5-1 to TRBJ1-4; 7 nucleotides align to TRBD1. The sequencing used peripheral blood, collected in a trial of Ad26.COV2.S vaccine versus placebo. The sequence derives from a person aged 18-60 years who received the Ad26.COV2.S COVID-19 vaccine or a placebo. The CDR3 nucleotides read TGCGCCAGCAGCGTCGGACAGGCCTCAACTAATGAAAAACTGTTTTTT. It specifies CASSVGQASTNEKLFF. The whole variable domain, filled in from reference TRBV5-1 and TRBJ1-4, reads KAGVTQTPRYLIKTRGQQVTLSCSPISGHRSVSWYQQTPGQGLQFLFEYFSETQRNKGNFPGRFSGRQFSNSRSEMNVSTLELGDSALYLCASSVGQASTNEKLFFGSGTQLSVL.